The entry below gives a single TCR beta chain sequence along with its context. Its antigen is currently unknown. CDR1 is SQVTM, CDR2 ANQGSEA, per germline. This CDR3 comprises 13 residues. Trimming stripped 3 bases from V and 4 bases from J, with 10 bases between. The PCR employed 60 Vbeta primers together with 13 Jbeta primers. Some clones are missing from TCRdb's copy, which holds only in-frame ones; the method was immunoSEQ multiplex PCR. This sample has roughly 88,000 clones; approximately 80% occur once, and the top ten carry roughly 4.8%. This entry belongs to a study of cytomegalovirus exposure and HLA in healthy donors. Overall study findings and caveats: A likely sequencing artifact accounted for one observed cluster of highly shared sequence variants. Relative to the roughly 700-donor mean, N-insertions were reportedly fewer in an Asian-associated ancestry cluster in a later analysis. The study put some 150 TCR beta chains on its list as cytomegalovirus-associated. In a later analysis, at a false discovery rate of 0.05, under 20,000 TCR beta sequences were associated with HLA alleles.

This chain links TRBV29-1 with TRBJ2-1; D unclear. Sequenced material: PBMCs. The receptor comes from a man between 25 and 39 years old in good health and CMV-seropositive. The CDR3 bases are TGCAGCGTTGATTGGCAGAAATACAATGAGCAGTTCTTC. As protein: CSVDWQKYNEQFF.